Listed below are T cell receptor beta chains from one sample, sequenced in a study of CD4 T cells in relation to SARS-CoV-2 and coronaviruses. The antigens these receptors bind are not known. Repertoires were generated with immunoSEQ multiplex PCR, while TCRdb's copy carries only in-frame clones and drops some. The table lists approximately 26,000 clones, around 78% of them singletons, with 20% to 25% in the top ten. Sequencing used CD4+ T cells from PBMCs, cultured in vitro. These receptors originate from a human donor in good health. CDR3s include the opening cysteine and the closing phenylalanine or tryptophan. D genes are given only for firm matches. Clone size is given for some rows only: seen once, a few or many times, or a class if the clone is expanded.

abundance	v_gene	j_gene	d_gene	CDR3nt	CDR3aa
.	TRBV5-4	TRBJ2-5	TRBD2	TGTGCCAGCAGCTCCCTGGGGGGGCAAGAGACCCAGTACTTC	CASSSLGGQETQYF
.	TRBV7-9	TRBJ2-7	TRBD2	TGTGCCAGCAGCCCGCGGGGGGCGGCGCCCTACGAGCAGTACTTC	CASSPRGAAPYEQYF
.	TRBV5-5	TRBJ1-1	.	TGTGCCAGCAGCCGCCTGACAGTGAACACTGAAGCTTTCTTT	CASSRLTVNTEAFF
.	TRBV2	TRBJ2-2	.	TGTGCCAGCGCTCCCTTCGAGCTGAACACCGGGGAGCTGTTTTTT	CASAPFELNTGELFF
.	TRBV14	TRBJ2-5	.	TGTGCCAGCAGCCAAGGAAAGACCCAGTACTTC	CASSQGKTQYF
.	TRBV5-3	TRBJ2-1	TRBD2	TGTGCCAGAAGCTCGGGACTAGCGGGGGGATGTTACAATGAGCAGTTCTTC	CARSSGLAGGCYNEQFF
.	TRBV5-8	TRBJ2-5	TRBD1	TGTGCCAGCAGCTTGGCGTGGACAGGGGTGGAGACCCAGTACTTC	CASSLAWTGVETQYF
few	TRBV27	TRBJ1-5	.	TGTGCCAGCAGTTTCGGACGGGGGCCCCAGCATTTT	CASSFGRGPQHF
once	TRBV6-1	TRBJ1-2	.	TGTGCCAGCAGTGAAGTGCAGGACCCCTATGGCTACACCTTC	CASSEVQDPYGYTF
.	TRBV12-3/TRBV12-4	TRBJ1-5	.	TGTGCCAGCAAACTAGGGAGAAATCAGCCCCAGCATTTT	CASKLGRNQPQHF
.	TRBV6-1	TRBJ2-7	.	TGTGCCAGCAGTGAAGCCCTCAGGGACGACGAGCAGTACTTC	CASSEALRDDEQYF
once	TRBV5-7	TRBJ2-3	.	TGTGCCAGCAGCTTGTCACGGGACTGGGGGGCAGATACGCAGTATTTT	CASSLSRDWGADTQYF
once	TRBV6-5	TRBJ1-4	.	TGTGCCAGCAGTTCTCAGGGTGAAAAACTGTTTTTT	CASSSQGEKLFF
.	TRBV6-1	TRBJ2-7	TRBD1	TGTGCCAGCAGTGAGCCAGGGGACAGGTCCTACGAGCAGTACTTC	CASSEPGDRSYEQYF
few	TRBV3-1/TRBV3-2	TRBJ2-1	.	TGTGCCAGCAGCCCGCAGGGACTGACCTCCACGTTCGGCAACAATGAGCAGTTCTTC	CASSPQGLTSTFGNNEQFF
.	TRBV18	TRBJ1-2	.	TGTGCCAGCTCACCCGCAGGGGAAAACTATGGCTACACCTTC	CASSPAGENYGYTF
.	TRBV7-8	TRBJ1-6	TRBD1	TGTGCCAGCAGCTTAGGACAGGGAGGCTCACCCCTCCACTTT	CASSLGQGGSPLHF
.	TRBV5-6	TRBJ1-3	TRBD1	TGTGCCAGCAGCTGGACAGGGTCTGGAAACACCATATATTTT	CASSWTGSGNTIYF
once	TRBV6-6	TRBJ2-1	.	TGTGCCAGCACGTATGAGGGCTACGAGCAGTTCTTC	CASTYEGYEQFF
.	TRBV12-3/TRBV12-4	TRBJ1-5	.	TGTGCCAGCAGTTTAAACGGCAATCAGCCCCAGCATTTT	CASSLNGNQPQHF
once	TRBV5-1	TRBJ1-1	.	TGCGCCAGCAGCTTGGCGATAGGGGGGATCTCTGAAGCTTTCTTT	CASSLAIGGISEAFF
.	TRBV6-2/TRBV6-3	TRBJ2-1	.	TGTGCCAGCAGTTACGGGGGTCCGGGGCAGTTCTTC	CASSYGGPGQFF
few	TRBV3-1/TRBV3-2	TRBJ2-4	.	TGTGCCAGCGCCCAGGACACCTTAGCCAAAAACATTCAGTACTTC	CASAQDTLAKNIQYF
.	TRBV9	TRBJ2-1	.	TGTGCCAGCAGCGCTAATCCTCCACTTTCGGGAGAAGGAAATGAGCAGTTCTTC	CASSANPPLSGEGNEQFF